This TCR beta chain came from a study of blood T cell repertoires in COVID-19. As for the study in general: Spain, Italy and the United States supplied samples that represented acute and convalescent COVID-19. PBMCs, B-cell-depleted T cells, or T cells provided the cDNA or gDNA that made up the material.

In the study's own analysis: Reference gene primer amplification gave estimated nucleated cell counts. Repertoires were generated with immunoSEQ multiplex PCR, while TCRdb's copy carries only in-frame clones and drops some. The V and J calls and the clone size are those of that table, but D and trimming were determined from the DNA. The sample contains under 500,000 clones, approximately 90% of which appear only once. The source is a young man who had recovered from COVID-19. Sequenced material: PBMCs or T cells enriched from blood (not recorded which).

The CDR3 sequence: CASSPQGKGIHYEQYF. DNA for the CDR3: TGTGCCAGCAGCCCACAGGGGAAGGGGATTCACTACGAGCAGTACTTC. The rearrangement uses TRBV3-1 (or the pseudogene TRBV3-2) and TRBJ2-7, with TRBD1 matching 7 bases. Trimming at V came to 4 bases and at J to 3 bases, leaving 12 bases not matched to a gene. Germline V lookup: CDR1 LGHDT, CDR2 YNNKEL (reference sequence). The CDR3 sequence is 16 residues long.